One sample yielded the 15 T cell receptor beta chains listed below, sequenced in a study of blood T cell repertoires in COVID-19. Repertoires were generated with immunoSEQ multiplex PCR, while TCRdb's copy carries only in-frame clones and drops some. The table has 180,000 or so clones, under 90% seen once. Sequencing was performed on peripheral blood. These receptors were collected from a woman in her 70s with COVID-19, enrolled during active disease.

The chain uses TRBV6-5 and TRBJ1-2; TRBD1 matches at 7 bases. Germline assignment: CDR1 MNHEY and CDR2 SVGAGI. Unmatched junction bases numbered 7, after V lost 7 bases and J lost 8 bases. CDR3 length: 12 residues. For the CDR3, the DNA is TGTGCCAGCAACCGACAGGGCGTCGGCTACACCTTC. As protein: CASNRQGVGYTF.

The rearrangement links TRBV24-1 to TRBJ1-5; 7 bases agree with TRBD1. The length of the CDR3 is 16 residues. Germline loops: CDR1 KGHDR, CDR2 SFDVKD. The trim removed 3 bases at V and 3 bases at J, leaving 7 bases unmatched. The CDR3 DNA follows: TGTGCCACCAGTGATGCTTACAGGGGCGACAATCAGCCCCAGCATTTT. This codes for CATSDAYRGDNQPQHF.

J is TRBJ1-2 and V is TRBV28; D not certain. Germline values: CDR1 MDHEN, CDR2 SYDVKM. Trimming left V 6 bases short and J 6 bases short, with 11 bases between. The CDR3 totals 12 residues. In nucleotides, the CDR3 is TGTGCCAGCAGCGTGACATATAATGGCTACACCTTC. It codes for CASSVTYNGYTF.

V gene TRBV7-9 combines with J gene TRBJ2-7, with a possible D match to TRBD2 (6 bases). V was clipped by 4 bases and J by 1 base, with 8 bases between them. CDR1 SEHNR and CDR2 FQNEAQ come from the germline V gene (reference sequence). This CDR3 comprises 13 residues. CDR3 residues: CASSSGLSYEQYF. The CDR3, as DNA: TGTGCCAGCAGCTCGGGACTTTCCTACGAGCAGTACTTC.

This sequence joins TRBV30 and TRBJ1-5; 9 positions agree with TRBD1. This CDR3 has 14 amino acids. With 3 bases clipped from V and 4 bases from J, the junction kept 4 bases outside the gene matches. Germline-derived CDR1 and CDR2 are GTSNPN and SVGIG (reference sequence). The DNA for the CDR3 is TGTGCCTGGAGGGGACAGGGCAAGAATCAGCCCCAGCATTTT. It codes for CAWRGQGKNQPQHF.

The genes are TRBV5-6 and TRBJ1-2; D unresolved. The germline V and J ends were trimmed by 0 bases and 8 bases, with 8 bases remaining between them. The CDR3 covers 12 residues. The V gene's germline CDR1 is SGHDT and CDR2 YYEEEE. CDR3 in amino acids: CASSLGHTGYTF. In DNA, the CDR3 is TGTGCCAGCAGCTTGGGTCACACAGGCTACACCTTC.

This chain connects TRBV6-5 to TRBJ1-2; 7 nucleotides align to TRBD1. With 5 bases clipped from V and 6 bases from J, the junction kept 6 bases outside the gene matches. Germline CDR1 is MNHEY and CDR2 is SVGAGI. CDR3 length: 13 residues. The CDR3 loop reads CASSLQGENGYTF. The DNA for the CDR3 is TGTGCCAGCAGTCTTCAGGGGGAGAATGGCTACACCTTC.

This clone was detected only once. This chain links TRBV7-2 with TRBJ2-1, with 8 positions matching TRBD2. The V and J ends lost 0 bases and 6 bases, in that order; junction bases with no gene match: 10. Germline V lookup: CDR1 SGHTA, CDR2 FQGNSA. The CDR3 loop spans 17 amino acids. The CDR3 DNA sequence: TGTGCCAGCAGCTTAGCGGAGGGGACTAGAAGGCCCAATGAGCAGTTCTTC. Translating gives CASSLAEGTRRPNEQFF.

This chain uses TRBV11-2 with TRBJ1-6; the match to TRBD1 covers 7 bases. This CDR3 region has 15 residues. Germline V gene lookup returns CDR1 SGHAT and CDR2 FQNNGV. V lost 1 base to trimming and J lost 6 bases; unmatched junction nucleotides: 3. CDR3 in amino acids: CASSLGTGVNSPLHF. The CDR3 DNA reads TGTGCCAGCAGCTTAGGTACAGGGGTTAATTCACCCCTCCACTTT.

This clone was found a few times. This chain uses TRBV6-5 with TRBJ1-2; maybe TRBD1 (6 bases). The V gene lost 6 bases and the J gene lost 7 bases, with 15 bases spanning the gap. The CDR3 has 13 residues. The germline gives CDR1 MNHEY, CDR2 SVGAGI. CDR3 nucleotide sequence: TGTGCCAGCAGCAGGGGCGACCTTTTTGGCTACACCTTC. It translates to CASSRGDLFGYTF.

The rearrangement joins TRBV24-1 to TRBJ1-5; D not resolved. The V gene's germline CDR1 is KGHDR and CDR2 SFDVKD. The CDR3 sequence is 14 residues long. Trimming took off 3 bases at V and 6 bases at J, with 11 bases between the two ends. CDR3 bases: TGTGCCACCAGTGATCATCGCGGACTTCAGCCCCAGCATTTT. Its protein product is CATSDHRGLQPQHF.

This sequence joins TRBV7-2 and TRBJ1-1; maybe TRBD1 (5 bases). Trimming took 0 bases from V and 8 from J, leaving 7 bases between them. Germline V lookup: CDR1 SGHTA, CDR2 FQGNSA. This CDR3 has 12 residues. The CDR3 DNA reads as TGTGCCAGCAGCTTAGCAGGGGCAGAAGCTTTCTTT. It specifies CASSLAGAEAFF.

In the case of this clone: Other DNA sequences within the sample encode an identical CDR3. CDR3 bases: TGTGCCAGCAGTGGCGGGGGGGGCAATCAGCCCCAGCATTTT. Its translation is CASSGGGGNQPQHF. This sequence joins TRBV2 and TRBJ1-5; tentatively, D is TRBD1 (5 bases). CDR3 length equals 14 residues. The germline CDR1 and CDR2 sequences are SNHLY and FYNNEI. Trimming took off 4 bases at V and 2 bases at J, with 9 bases between the two ends.

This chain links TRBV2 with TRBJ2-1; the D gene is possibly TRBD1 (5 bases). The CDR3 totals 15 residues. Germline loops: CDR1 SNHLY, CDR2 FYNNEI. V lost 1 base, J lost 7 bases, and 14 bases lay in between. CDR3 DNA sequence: TGTGCCAGCAGTGAAGGTGTAGGGGCCAGGAATGAGCAGTTCTTC. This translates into CASSEGVGARNEQFF.

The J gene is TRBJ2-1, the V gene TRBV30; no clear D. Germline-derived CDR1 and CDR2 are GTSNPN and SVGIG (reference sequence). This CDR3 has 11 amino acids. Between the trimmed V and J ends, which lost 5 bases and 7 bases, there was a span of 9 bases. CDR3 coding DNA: TGTGCCTGGGGAAACTTTAATGAGCAGTTCTTC. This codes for CAWGNFNEQFF.